Here is one T cell receptor (beta chain) with its context. The antigen remains undetermined. The record originates from a study of T cell clonotyping in hematopoietic cell transplantation. Points from the study as a whole: Broader posttransplant TCR repertoire diversity was predicted by graft donor and pretransplant recipient Inverse Simpson Index values. Cells were unsorted, so CD4 and CD8 contributions were not separated.

Here immunoSEQ multiplex PCR was the method, and the copy in TCRdb shows in-frame clones only, minus some. The data contain tens of thousands of clones, roughly 96% of them singletons. With 5 bases removed from V and 3 bases from J, the gap between germline ends came to 13 bases. Germline CDR1 and CDR2: LNHDA and SQIVND (reference sequence). The CDR3 runs 14 residues. The sequencing sample was made of peripheral blood mononuclear cells. The sequence derives from a man aged 25 to 45 in good health. Some clones in this sample may be carry-over from other donors' samples. The rearrangement joins TRBV19 to TRBJ1-2, with D tentatively TRBD1 (5 bases). The CDR3 DNA is TGTGCCAGTAGTGTCCTCAGGGATCACTATGGCTACACCTTC. Translated, it gives CASSVLRDHYGYTF.